This T cell receptor beta chain was identified during a study of radiation and T cells in renal cell carcinoma. This clone has a handful of counts. Its antigen is not identified. Trimming cost V 2 bases and J 8 bases, with 6 bases left between them. The CDR3 loop spans 11 amino acids. Germline CDR1 reads GTSNPN; CDR2 reads SVGIG (reference sequence). General study findings and limits: In blood, top tumor clones expanded by 2 weeks, shrinking by 4.

Time point: blood 4 weeks post-SBRT, at nephrectomy. Described treatment: 15 Gy SBRT to primary tumor, nephrectomy 4 weeks later. Nephrectomy followed 15 Gy stereotactic body radiation by 4 weeks. Sequencing used immunoSEQ multiplex PCR; TCRdb keeps in-frame clones, though not all of them. In the table there are over 85,000 clones, roughly 80% of which are singletons. This specimen consisted of blood, obtained from a patient whose treatment included radiotherapy and nephrectomy. The TCR was taken from a man aged 50-60 years with renal cell carcinoma. The chain combines TRBV30 with TRBJ2-2; tentative D call: TRBD2 (5 bases). CDR3 in amino acids: CAWSLAGELFF. CDR3 DNA: TGTGCCTGGAGTCTAGCTGGGGAGCTGTTTTTT.